The next 9 T cell receptor beta chains were all read from a single sample in a study of shared clonotypes between healthy human individuals. Assay used: immunoSEQ multiplex PCR; TCRdb lists only in-frame clones, some missing. The data contain roughly 410,000 clones, 90% to 98% of them singletons. What was sequenced was memory CD8+ T cells sorted from blood. Noted subset: CD45RO+ cells pooled with CCR7-negative TemRA cells. These receptors were obtained from a man aged 30 to 45 in good health.

The V gene is TRBV14, the J gene TRBJ2-1, with D tentatively TRBD2 (6 bases). The germline V and J ends were trimmed by 1 base and 10 bases, with 11 bases remaining between them. This CDR3 contains 13 residues. Germline assignment: CDR1 SGHDN and CDR2 FVKESK. CDR3 sequence (DNA): TGTGCCAGCAGCCAAGTAGGTGGGAGGGAGCAGTTCTTC. Amino acid sequence: CASSQVGGREQFF.

J is TRBJ2-3 and V is TRBV7-9; D is unresolved. CDR3 size: 15 residues. Trimming shortened V by 0 bases and J by 2 bases, and 9 bases separated the two germline ends. Per germline, CDR1 SEHNR and CDR2 FQNEAQ (reference sequence). This CDR3 reads CASSLAEEITDTQYF. The CDR3 nucleotides are TGTGCCAGCAGCTTAGCGGAAGAGATCACAGATACGCAGTATTTT.

V is TRBV29-1 and J is TRBJ2-1; no clear D. The CDR3 loop spans 12 amino acids. Germline CDR1 is SQVTM and CDR2 is ANQGSEA. V was clipped by 3 bases and J by 12 bases, with 15 bases between them. The CDR3, as DNA: TGCAGCGTTGATCCCACGGGCCTCCGGCAGTTCTTC. It specifies CSVDPTGLRQFF.

V gene TRBV28 combines with J gene TRBJ1-4; D is possibly TRBD1 (5 bases). CDR3 length: 11 amino acids. V lost 5 bases and J 10 bases, leaving 8 bases between the germline ends. The germline gives CDR1 MDHEN, CDR2 SYDVKM. The CDR3 sequence is CASSGDSKLFF. CDR3 DNA: TGTGCCAGCAGTGGGGACTCAAAACTGTTTTTT.

The rearrangement links TRBV6-5 to TRBJ2-7; TRBD1 matches at 8 bases. The CDR3 is 15 amino acids. J gave up 2 bases and V 2 bases, and 5 bases lay outside the gene matches. Germline values: CDR1 MNHEY, CDR2 SVGAGI. The CDR3 DNA reads TGTGCCAGCAGTTACGCGACAGGGGCACCCTACGAGCAGTACTTC. Translation gives CASSYATGAPYEQYF.

The rearrangement uses TRBV11-2 and TRBJ2-3, with a weak D call TRBD1 (6 bases). Germline V gene lookup returns CDR1 SGHAT and CDR2 FQNNGV. Trimming cost V 5 bases and J 1 base, with 7 bases left between them. CDR3 length: 13 amino acids. The CDR3 DNA reads TGTGCCAGCAGCGCAGGGGGCACAGATACGCAGTATTTT. Amino acids: CASSAGGTDTQYF.

The chain carries TRBV7-2 and TRBJ2-7, with TRBD2 matching 13 bases. The V and J ends lost 5 bases and 3 bases, in that order; junction bases with no gene match: 4. Looked up from germline, CDR1 is SGHTA and CDR2 is FQGNSA. The CDR3 spans 15 residues. The CDR3 loop is CASSEGLAGIYEQYF. The CDR3 DNA reads as TGTGCCAGCAGCGAGGGACTAGCGGGGATCTACGAGCAGTACTTC. Using reference TRBV7-2 and TRBJ2-7 for the parts outside the CDR3, the full variable domain is GAGVSQSPSNKVTEKGKDVELRCDPISGHTALYWYRQSLGQGLEFLIYFQGNSAPDKSGLPSDRFSAERTGGSVSTLTIQRTQQEDSAVYLCASSEGLAGIYEQYFGPGTRLTVT.

The V gene is TRBV11-2, the J gene TRBJ2-5; 10 bases fit TRBD2. Germline-derived CDR1 and CDR2 are SGHAT and FQNNGV. This CDR3 contains 16 residues. Unmatched junction bases numbered 11, after V lost 5 bases and J lost 5 bases. The CDR3 coding sequence is TGTGCCAGCAGCCCACGAGCGGGAGGGCCTGAGGAGACCCAGTACTTC. It encodes CASSPRAGGPEETQYF.

CDR3 region: CASSVSSGETQYF. Written as DNA, the CDR3 is TGTGCCAGCAGCGTATCATCGGGAGAGACCCAGTACTTC. The J gene is TRBJ2-5, the V gene TRBV9; unclear D gene. Germline lookup yields CDR1 SGDLS and CDR2 YYNGEE. V was pared by 1 base and J by 4 bases, with 8 bases between. CDR3 size: 13 residues.